This TCR beta chain was observed in a study of neoadjuvant anti-PD-1 for oral cavity cancer. The germline V gene encodes CDR1 SNHLY and CDR2 FYNNEI. The V end was cut by 2 bases, the J end by 6 bases, with 11 bases between. CDR3 length: 13 amino acids. This clone turned up a few times. Its antigen is as yet unknown. General study findings and limits: Each response group had just a few patients in TCR analyses.

Stage II-IVA oral cavity squamous cell carcinoma was new and untreated by systemic or radiation therapy. Analysis of PBMCs was direct, with no culture step. The assay was immunoSEQ multiplex PCR, and TCRdb's table has in-frame clones only and misses some. The repertoire consists of about 14,000 clones, with 65% to 80% occurring once and the leading ten covering roughly 2.9%. V usage is TRBV2 and J usage is TRBJ2-7; D perhaps matches TRBD1 (6 bases). Source: PBMCs, taken before nivolumab (anti-PD-1) treatment. This clonotype was obtained from a person aged 40-85 years with oral cavity squamous cell carcinoma. CDR3 region: CASSENRDGEQYF. The CDR3 DNA reads as TGTGCCAGCAGTGAAAACAGGGACGGCGAGCAGTACTTC.